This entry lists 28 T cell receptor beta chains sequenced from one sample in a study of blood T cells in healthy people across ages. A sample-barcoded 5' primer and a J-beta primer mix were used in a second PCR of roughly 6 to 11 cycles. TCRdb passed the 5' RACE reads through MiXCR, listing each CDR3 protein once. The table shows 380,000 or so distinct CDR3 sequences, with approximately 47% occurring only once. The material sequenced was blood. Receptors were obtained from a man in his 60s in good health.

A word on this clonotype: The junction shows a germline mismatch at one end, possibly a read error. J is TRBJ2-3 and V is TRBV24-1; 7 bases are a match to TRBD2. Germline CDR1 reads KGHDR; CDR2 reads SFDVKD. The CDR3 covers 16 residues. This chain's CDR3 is CATSGLGSGFTDTQYF. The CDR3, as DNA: TGTGCCACCAGTGGTTTGGGTAGCGGGTTCACAGATACGCAGTATTTT.

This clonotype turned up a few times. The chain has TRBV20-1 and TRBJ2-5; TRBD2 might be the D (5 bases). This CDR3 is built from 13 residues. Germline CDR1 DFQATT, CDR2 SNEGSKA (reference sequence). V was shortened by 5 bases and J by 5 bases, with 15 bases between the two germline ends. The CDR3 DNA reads TGCAGTGCTTTCACCACTAGGCCCGAGACCCAGTACTTC. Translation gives CSAFTTRPETQYF.

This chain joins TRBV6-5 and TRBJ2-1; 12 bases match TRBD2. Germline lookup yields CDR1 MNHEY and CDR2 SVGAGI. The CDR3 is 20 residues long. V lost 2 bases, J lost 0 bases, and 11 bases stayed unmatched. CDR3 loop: CASSYPGGLAGPNSYNEQFF. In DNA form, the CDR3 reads TGTGCCAGCAGTTACCCCGGCGGACTAGCGGGACCAAACTCCTACAATGAGCAGTTCTTC.

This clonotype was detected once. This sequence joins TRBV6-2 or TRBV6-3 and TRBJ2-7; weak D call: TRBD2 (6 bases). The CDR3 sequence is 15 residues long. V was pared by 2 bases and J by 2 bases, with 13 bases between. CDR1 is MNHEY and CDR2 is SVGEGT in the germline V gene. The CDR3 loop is CASSYAGRTPYEQYF. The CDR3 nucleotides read TGTGCCAGCAGTTACGCCGGGAGAACCCCCTACGAGCAGTACTTC.

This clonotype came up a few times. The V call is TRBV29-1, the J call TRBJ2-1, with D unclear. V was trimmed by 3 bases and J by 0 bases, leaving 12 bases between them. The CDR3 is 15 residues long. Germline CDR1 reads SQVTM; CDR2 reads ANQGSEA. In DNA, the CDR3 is TGCAGCGTTGACCTCAGGAAAAGCTCCTACAATGAGCAGTTCTTC. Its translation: CSVDLRKSSYNEQFF.

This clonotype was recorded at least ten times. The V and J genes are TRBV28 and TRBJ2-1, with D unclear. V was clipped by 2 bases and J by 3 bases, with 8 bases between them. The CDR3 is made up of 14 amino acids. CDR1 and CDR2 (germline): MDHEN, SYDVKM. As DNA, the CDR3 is TGTGCCAGCAGTTTAGACAAGGGCTACAATGAGCAGTTCTTC. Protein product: CASSLDKGYNEQFF.

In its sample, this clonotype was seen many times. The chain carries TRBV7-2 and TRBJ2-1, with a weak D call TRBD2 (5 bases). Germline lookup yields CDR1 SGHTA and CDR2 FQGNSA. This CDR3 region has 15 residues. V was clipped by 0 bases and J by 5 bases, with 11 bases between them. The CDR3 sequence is CASSLAYSGHNEQFF. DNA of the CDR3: TGTGCCAGCAGCTTAGCTTACAGCGGACACAATGAGCAGTTCTTC.

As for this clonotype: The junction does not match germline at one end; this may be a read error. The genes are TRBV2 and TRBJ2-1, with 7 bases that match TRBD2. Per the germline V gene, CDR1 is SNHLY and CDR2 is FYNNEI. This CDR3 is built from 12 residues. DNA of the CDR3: TGTGCCAGCAGCGACCTTGGGCGGGAGCTGTTCTTC. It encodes CASSDLGRELFF.

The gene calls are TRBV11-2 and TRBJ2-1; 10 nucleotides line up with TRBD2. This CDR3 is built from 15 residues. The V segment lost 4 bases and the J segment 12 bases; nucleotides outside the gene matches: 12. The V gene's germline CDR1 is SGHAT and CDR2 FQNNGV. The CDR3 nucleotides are TGTGCCAGCAGCTCTCTGGGACTAGCGCCCGACGGGCAGTTCTTC. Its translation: CASSSLGLAPDGQFF.

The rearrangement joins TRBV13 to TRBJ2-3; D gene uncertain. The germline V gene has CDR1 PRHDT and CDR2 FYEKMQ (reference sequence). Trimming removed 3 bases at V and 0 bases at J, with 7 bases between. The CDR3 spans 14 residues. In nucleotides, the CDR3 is TGTGCCAGCAGCTTGGGGTGGAGCACAGATACGCAGTATTTT. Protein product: CASSLGWSTDTQYF.

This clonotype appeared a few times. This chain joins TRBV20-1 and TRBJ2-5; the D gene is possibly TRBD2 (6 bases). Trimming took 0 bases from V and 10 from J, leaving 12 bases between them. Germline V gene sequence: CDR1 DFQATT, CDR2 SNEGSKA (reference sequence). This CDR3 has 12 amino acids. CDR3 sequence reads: CSARDAKRVQYF. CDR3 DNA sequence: TGCAGTGCTAGAGATGCTAAGCGGGTCCAGTACTTC.

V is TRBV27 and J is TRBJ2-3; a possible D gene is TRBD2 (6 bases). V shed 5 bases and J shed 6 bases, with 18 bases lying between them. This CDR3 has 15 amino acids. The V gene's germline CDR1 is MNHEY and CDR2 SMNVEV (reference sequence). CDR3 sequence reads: CASSPGLSSRDTQYF. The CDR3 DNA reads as TGTGCCAGCAGTCCTGGACTATCCTCTCGGGATACGCAGTATTTT.

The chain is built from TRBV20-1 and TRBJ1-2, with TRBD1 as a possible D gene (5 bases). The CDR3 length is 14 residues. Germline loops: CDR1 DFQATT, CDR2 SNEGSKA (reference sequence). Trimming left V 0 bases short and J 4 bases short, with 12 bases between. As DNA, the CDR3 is TGCAGTGCTAGAGATCAAAGGGACCGCTATGGCTACACCTTC. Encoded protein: CSARDQRDRYGYTF.

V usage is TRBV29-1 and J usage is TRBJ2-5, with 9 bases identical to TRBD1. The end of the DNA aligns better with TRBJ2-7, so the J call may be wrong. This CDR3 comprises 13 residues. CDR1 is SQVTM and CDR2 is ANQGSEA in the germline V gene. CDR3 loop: CSVDQGQGSEQYF. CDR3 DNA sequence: TGCAGCGTTGACCAGGGACAGGGCTCCGAGCAGTACTTC.

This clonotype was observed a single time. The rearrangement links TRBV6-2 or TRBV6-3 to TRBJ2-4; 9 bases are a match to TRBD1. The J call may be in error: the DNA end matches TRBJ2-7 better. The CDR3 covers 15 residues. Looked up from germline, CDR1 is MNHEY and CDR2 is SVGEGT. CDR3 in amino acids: CASSSHGTGHYEQYF. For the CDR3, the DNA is TGTGCCAGCAGTTCACACGGGACAGGGCACTACGAGCAGTACTTC.

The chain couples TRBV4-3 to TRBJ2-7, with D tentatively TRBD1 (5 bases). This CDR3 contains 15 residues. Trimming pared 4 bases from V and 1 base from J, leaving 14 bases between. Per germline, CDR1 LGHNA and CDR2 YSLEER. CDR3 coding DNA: TGCGCCAGCAGCCCAGGGCTTTGGGGATCCTACGAGCAGTACTTC. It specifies CASSPGLWGSYEQYF.

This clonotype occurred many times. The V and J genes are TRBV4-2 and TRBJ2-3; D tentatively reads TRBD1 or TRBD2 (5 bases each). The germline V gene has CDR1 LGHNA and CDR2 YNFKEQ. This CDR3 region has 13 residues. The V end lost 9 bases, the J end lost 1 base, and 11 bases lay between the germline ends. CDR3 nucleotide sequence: TGTGCCAGGGGGGACGTCCGCACAGATACGCAGTATTTT. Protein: CARGDVRTDTQYF.

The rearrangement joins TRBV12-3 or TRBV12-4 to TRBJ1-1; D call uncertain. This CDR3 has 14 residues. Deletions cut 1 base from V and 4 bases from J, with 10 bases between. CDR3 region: CASSLGTFVTEAFF. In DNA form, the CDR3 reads TGTGCCAGCAGTTTAGGGACCTTTGTCACTGAAGCTTTCTTT.

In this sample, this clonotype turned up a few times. This CDR3 is CASSGTGQLQETQYF. The CDR3, as DNA: TGCGCCAGCAGCGGAACGGGACAGCTCCAAGAGACCCAGTACTTC. This rearrangement joins TRBV5-1 to TRBJ2-5; 7 bases are shared with TRBD1. There are 15 residues in the CDR3. Germline trimming cut 4 bases from V and 1 base from J; bases unmatched to any gene: 7. Germline V gives CDR1 SGHRS, CDR2 YFSETQ.

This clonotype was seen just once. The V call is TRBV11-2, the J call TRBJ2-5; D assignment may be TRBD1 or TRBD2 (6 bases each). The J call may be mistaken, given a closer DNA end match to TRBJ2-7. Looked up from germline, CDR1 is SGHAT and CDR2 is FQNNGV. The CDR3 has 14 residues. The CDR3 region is CASRLQEGGYEQYF. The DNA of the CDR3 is TGTGCCAGCAGATTACAGGAGGGGGGCTACGAGCAGTACTTC.

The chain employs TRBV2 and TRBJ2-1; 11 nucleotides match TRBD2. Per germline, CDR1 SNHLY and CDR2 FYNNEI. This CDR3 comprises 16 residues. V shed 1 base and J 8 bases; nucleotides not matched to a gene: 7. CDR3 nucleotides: TGTGCCAGCAGTGAAGTGGGGACTAGCGGTAGAGATGAGCAGTTCTTC. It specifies CASSEVGTSGRDEQFF.

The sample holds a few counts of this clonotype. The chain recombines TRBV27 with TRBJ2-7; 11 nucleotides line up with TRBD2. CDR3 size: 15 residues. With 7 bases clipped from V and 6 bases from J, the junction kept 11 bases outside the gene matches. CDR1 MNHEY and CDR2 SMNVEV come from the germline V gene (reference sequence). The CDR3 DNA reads TGTGCCAGCACTCAAGGACTAGCGGGCTCCGGCGAGCAGTACTTC. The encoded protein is CASTQGLAGSGEQYF.

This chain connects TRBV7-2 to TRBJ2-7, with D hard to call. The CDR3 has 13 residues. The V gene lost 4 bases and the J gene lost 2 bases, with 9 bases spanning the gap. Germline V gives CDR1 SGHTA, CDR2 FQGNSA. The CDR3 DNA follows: TGTGCCAGCAGCTACAGTGGGACCTACGAGCAGTACTTC. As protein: CASSYSGTYEQYF.

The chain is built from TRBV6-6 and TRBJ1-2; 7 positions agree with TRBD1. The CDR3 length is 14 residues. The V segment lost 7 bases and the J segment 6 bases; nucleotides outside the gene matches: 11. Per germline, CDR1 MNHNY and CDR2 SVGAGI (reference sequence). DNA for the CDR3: TGTGCCAGCAATACAGGGGACCCGCTCGATGGCTACACCTTC. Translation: CASNTGDPLDGYTF.

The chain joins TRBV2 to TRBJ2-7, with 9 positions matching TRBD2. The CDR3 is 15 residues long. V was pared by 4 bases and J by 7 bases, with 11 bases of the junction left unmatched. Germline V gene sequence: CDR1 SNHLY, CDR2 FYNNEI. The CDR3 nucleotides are TGTGCCAGCAGTGCGACTAGCGGTGGCCTGGGGGAGCAGTACTTC. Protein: CASSATSGGLGEQYF.

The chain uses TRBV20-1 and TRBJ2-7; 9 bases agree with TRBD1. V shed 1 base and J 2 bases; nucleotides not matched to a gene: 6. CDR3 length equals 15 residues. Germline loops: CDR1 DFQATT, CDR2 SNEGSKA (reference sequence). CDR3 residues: CSARGNRGLTYEQYF. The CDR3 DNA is TGCAGTGCTAGAGGGAACAGGGGGCTTACCTACGAGCAGTACTTC.

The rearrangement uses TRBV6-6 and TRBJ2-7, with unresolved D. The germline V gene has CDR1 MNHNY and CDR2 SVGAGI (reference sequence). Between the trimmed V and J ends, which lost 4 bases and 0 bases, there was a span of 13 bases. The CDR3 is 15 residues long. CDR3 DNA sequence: TGTGCCAGCAGTTCCCCGGTCCTGAGCTCCTACGAGCAGTACTTC. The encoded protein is CASSSPVLSSYEQYF.

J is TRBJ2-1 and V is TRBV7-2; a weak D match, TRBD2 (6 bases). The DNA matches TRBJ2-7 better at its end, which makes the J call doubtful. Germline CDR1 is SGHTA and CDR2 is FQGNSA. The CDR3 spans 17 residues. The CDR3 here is CASSLVAGSSSYNEQYF. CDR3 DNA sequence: TGTGCCAGCAGCTTAGTGGCCGGGAGCAGCTCCTACAATGAGCAGTACTTC.